This T cell receptor delta chain was documented in a study of gamma-delta chains in newborns, infants, children. Study at large: Microbial exposure reportedly drives polyclonal innate γδ T cell expansion after birth.

Germline V gives CDR1 GEAIGNYY, CDR2 EKD. The length of the CDR3 is 18 residues. The ends were cut back, 4 bases at V and 0 bases at J, with 15 bases in the middle. This clone has just a few counts. The sample carries other DNA sequences with the same CDR3. TCRdb re-called the reads using CATT. The sample contains more than 9,000 delta-chain clones, more than 7.5% of which appear only once. This chain joins TRDV2 and TRDJ3; the D is unclear. The sequence was collected from a child who was a newborn, infant or young child, either healthy, febrile or measles-vaccinated (not recorded which). The specimen was blood. The CDR3 DNA is TGTGCCTGTGATACCGCAGGATTCAGCTCCTGGGACACCCGACAGATGTTTTTC. This sequence encodes CACDTAGFSSWDTRQMFF.